The 15 T cell receptor beta chains in this list originate from one sample, sequenced in a study of blood T cell repertoires in COVID-19. Measured with immunoSEQ multiplex PCR; TCRdb has only the in-frame clones, and not every one. The table shows 67,000 or so clones, with approximately 80% occurring only once. Source material: peripheral blood. These receptors were collected from a man in his 70s with acute or convalescent COVID-19.

The CDR3 sequence is CASSLGTGAGEQYF. The CDR3 nucleotides read TGCGCCAGCAGCTTGGGGACAGGGGCGGGCGAGCAGTACTTC. V is TRBV5-1 and J is TRBJ2-7, with 9 bases aligning to TRBD1. CDR1 SGHRS and CDR2 YFSETQ come from the germline V gene. This CDR3 contains 14 residues. The J segment lost 6 bases and the V segment lost 0 bases, leaving 4 bases of the junction unmatched.

This chain uses TRBV6-6 with TRBJ1-1; TRBD1 matches 8 bases. Germline V gene lookup returns CDR1 MNHNY and CDR2 SVGAGI (reference sequence). This CDR3 is built from 13 residues. The ends lost 7 bases at V and 2 bases at J; junction bases unmatched: 3. DNA for the CDR3: TGTGCCAGCAAGGACAGGGAAAACACTGAAGCTTTCTTT. Protein product: CASKDRENTEAFF.

J is TRBJ2-1 and V is TRBV5-1, with TRBD2 identical over 9 bases. J gave up 7 bases and V 0 bases, and 11 bases lay outside the gene matches. The germline gives CDR1 SGHRS, CDR2 YFSETQ. This CDR3 is 17 amino acids long. CDR3: CASSLGGRGKGVNEQFF. The CDR3 nucleotides read TGCGCCAGCAGCTTGGGCGGGAGGGGTAAAGGAGTGAATGAGCAGTTCTTC. Using reference TRBV5-1 and TRBJ2-1 for the parts outside the CDR3, the full variable domain is KAGVTQTPRYLIKTRGQQVTLSCSPISGHRSVSWYQQTPGQGLQFLFEYFSETQRNKGNFPGRFSGRQFSNSRSEMNVSTLELGDSALYLCASSLGGRGKGVNEQFFGPGTRLTVL.

CDR3 DNA sequence: TGTGCCAGCAGCTGGGGGGGACAGGGCTATGGCTACACCTTC. It codes for CASSWGGQGYGYTF. The rearrangement joins TRBV7-2 to TRBJ1-2, with 9 positions matching TRBD1. The junction had 4 bases not matched to a gene; V was cut back by 4 bases and J by 4 bases. The CDR3 contains 14 residues. Per germline, CDR1 SGHTA and CDR2 FQGNSA.

The V call is TRBV16, the J call TRBJ2-5, with D possibly TRBD2 on 6 matching bases. Per germline, CDR1 KGHSY and CDR2 FQNENV. The CDR3 spans 15 residues. V was shortened by 4 bases and J by 1 base, with 13 bases between the two germline ends. The DNA of the CDR3 is TGTGCCAGCAGCCTCTTAACCGGGAGCCAAGAGACCCAGTACTTC. This sequence encodes CASSLLTGSQETQYF.

This clone has only one observation. The chain recombines TRBV5-1 with TRBJ2-2; TRBD1 matches 8 bases. CDR1 and CDR2 from the germline V gene are SGHRS and YFSETQ. The J segment lost 1 base and the V segment lost 4 bases, leaving 15 bases of the junction unmatched. This CDR3 spans 19 amino acids. The CDR3 DNA reads as TGCGCCAGCAGCCCAGGGGGCCGGGAGCACCAGTGGAACACCGGGGAGCTGTTTTTT. Translating gives CASSPGGREHQWNTGELFF.

The genes are TRBV2 and TRBJ1-4; no clear D gene. V gave up 9 bases and J gave up 10 bases, with 15 bases separating them. Germline V lookup: CDR1 SNHLY, CDR2 FYNNEI. There are 12 residues in the CDR3. The CDR3 bases are TGTGCCAGTCGAATCACTCGGGGAAAACTGTTTTTT. Translating gives CASRITRGKLFF. Supplemented by reference TRBV2 and TRBJ1-4, the full variable domain reads EPEVTQTPSHQVTQMGQEVILRCVPISNHLYFYWYRQILGQKVEFLVSFYNNEISEKSEIFDDQFSVERPDGSNFTLKIRSTKLEDSAMYFCASRITRGKLFFGSGTQLSVL.

The rearrangement uses TRBV5-4 and TRBJ1-4; D is undetermined. Germline V lookup: CDR1 SGHNT, CDR2 YYREEE (reference sequence). The CDR3 covers 15 residues. V was clipped by 4 bases and J by 7 bases, with 17 bases between them. CDR3 DNA sequence: TGTGCCAGCAGCGGCCGGGAGAAGGTAGGTGAAAAACTGTTTTTT. Translated, it gives CASSGREKVGEKLFF.

This rearrangement joins TRBV11-3 to TRBJ2-7, with D possibly being TRBD1 (5 bases). This CDR3 is built from 15 residues. V lost 5 bases and J lost 0, with 14 bases in between. Per germline, CDR1 SGHNT and CDR2 YENEEA. CDR3 bases: TGTGCCAGCAGCCTGGGGCCGGTGAGCTCCTACGAGCAGTACTTC. It translates to CASSLGPVSSYEQYF.

The V call is TRBV19, the J call TRBJ1-2; no firm D call. The CDR3 extends over 13 amino acids. Germline CDR1 LNHDA, CDR2 SQIVND (reference sequence). V shed 1 base and J shed 8 bases, with 11 bases lying between them. CDR3 in amino acids: CASSIGTSLGYTF. DNA for the CDR3: TGTGCCAGTAGTATAGGGACTTCCTTGGGCTACACCTTC. Full variable domain (rest looked up from reference TRBV19 and TRBJ1-2): DGGITQSPKYLFRKEGQNVTLSCEQNLNHDAMYWYRQDPGQGLRLIYYSQIVNDFQKGDIAEGYSVSREKKESFPLTVTSAQKNPTAFYLCASSIGTSLGYTFGSGTRLTVV.

This clone was recorded many times. This sequence joins TRBV11-3 and TRBJ2-2; perhaps TRBD2 as D (5 bases). The CDR3 covers 15 residues. Trimming stripped 4 bases from V and 1 base from J, with 10 bases between. The germline gives CDR1 SGHNT, CDR2 YENEEA. CDR3 sequence (DNA): TGTGCCAGCAGCTCCTACGCGGGGAACACCGGGGAGCTGTTTTTT. Amino acid sequence: CASSSYAGNTGELFF.

The rearrangement links TRBV4-1 to TRBJ2-5; the match to TRBD2 covers 9 bases. From germline, CDR1 is MGHRA and CDR2 YSYEKL. The CDR3 covers 16 residues. The ends lost 0 bases at V and 5 bases at J; junction bases unmatched: 7. The DNA for the CDR3 is TGCGCCAGCAGCCAAGACCCCGGGACTAGCTGGGAGACCCAGTACTTC. Protein product: CASSQDPGTSWETQYF.

This CDR3 is CSGSTGYGYEQYF. The CDR3 DNA is TGCAGCGGTTCGACAGGCTACGGCTACGAGCAGTACTTC. The J gene is TRBJ2-7, the V gene TRBV29-1; a possible D gene is TRBD1 (6 bases). The CDR3 has 13 residues. V shed 7 bases and J shed 3 bases, with 16 bases lying between them. Germline V gene data show CDR1 as SQVTM and CDR2 as ANQGSEA.

The V and J genes are TRBV6-5 and TRBJ2-1; 10 bases agree with TRBD2. CDR1 is MNHEY and CDR2 is SVGAGI in the germline V gene. Trimming took 0 bases from V and 6 from J; bases not matched to a gene: 5. The CDR3 length is 16 residues. The chain's CDR3 is CASSYSSSGGGNEQFF. The CDR3 DNA reads TGTGCCAGCAGTTACTCATCCAGCGGGGGGGGCAATGAGCAGTTCTTC.

The table lists this clone with a few counts. For the CDR3, the DNA is TGTGCCAGTAGTATACTCCGGCAGCCCCAGCATTTT. Translating it yields CASSILRQPQHF. This sequence joins TRBV19 and TRBJ1-5; D remains unclear. Trimming shortened V by 2 bases and J by 7 bases, and 6 bases separated the two germline ends. The CDR3 sequence is 12 residues long. Germline assignment: CDR1 LNHDA and CDR2 SQIVND (reference sequence).